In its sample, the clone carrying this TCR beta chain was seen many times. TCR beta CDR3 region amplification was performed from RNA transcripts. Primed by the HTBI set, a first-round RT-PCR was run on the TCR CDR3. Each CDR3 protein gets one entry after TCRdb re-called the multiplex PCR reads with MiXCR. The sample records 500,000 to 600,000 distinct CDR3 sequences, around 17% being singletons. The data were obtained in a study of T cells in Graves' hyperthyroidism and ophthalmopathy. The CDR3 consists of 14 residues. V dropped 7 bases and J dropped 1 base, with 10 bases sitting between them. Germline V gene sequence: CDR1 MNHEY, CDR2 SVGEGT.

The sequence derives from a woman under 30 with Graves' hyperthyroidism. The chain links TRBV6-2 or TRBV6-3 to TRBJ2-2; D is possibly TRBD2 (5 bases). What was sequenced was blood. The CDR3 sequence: CASIPSRNTGELFF. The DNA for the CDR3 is TGTGCCAGCATCCCTAGCAGGAACACCGGGGAGCTGTTTTTT.